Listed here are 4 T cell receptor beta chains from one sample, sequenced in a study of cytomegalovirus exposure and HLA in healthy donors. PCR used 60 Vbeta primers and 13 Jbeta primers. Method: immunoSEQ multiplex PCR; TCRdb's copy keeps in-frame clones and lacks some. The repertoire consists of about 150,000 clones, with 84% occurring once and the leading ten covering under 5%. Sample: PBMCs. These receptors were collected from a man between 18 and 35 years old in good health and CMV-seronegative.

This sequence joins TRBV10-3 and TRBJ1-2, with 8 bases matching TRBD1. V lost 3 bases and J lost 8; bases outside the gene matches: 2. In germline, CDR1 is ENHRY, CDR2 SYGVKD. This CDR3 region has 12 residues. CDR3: CAISESGGGYTF. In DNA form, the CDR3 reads TGTGCCATCAGTGAATCAGGGGGCGGCTACACCTTC.

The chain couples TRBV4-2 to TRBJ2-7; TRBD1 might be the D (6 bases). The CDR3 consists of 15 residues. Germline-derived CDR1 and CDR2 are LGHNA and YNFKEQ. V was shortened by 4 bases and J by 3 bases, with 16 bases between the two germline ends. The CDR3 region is CASSRSEAGDYEQYF. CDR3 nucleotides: TGTGCCAGCAGCCGTTCGGAAGCAGGGGACTACGAGCAGTACTTC.

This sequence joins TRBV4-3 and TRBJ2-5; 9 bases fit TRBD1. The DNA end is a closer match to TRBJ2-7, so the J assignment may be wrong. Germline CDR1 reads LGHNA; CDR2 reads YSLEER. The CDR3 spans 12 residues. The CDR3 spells CASSQTGGEQYF. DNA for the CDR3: TGCGCCAGCAGCCAGACAGGGGGCGAGCAGTACTTC.

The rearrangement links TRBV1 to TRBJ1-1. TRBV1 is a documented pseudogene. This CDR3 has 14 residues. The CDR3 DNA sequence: TGCACCAGCAGCCCACTCGCGGGTAACACTGAAGCTTTCTTT. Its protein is CTSSPLAGNTEAFF.